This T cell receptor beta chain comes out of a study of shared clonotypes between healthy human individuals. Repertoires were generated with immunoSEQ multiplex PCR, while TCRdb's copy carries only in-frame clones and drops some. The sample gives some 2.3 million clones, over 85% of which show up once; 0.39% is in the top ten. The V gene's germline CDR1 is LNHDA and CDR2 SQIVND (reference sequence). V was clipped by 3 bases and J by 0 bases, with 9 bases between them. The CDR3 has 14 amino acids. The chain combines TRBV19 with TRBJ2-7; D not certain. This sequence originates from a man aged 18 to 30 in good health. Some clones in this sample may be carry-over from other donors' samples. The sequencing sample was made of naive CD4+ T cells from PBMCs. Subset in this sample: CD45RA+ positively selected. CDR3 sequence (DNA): TGTGCCAGTAGTATGGTTGGCAGCTCCTACGAGCAGTACTTC. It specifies CASSMVGSSYEQYF.